Below, one TCR beta chain is given with its context. Its antigen remains undetermined. No base-level quality is on record; no much larger clone is a single base apart. The data are from a study of blood T cell repertoires in COVID-19 (dated by TCRdb to about 2020). At the level of the whole study: Collaborator samples came from the United States, Italy and Spain and covered acute and convalescent phases of COVID-19. The samples were drawn from two sources: the first 160 participants of the ongoing ImmuneRACE study, and 1,000 to 1,500 subjects contributed by 6 global collaborators. A freely available public database, intended as a resource for researchers studying the immune response to SARS-CoV-2, is where the repertoires were released. The material from the prospective study consisted of cDNA or gDNA derived from T cells, B-cell-depleted T cells, or PBMCs. Deeply sampled blood TCRbeta repertoires from subjects exposed to, actively infected with, or recovered from COVID-19 were included in the dataset. The sample metadata nearly always contained a de-identified subject ID, COVID-19 status, age in years and sex. Where available, HLA class I and class II types were obtained from metadata supplied by the sample provider rather than from assay-based typing.

TCRbeta CDR3 regions were amplified from genomic DNA by means of the immunoSEQ Assay, a bias-controlled multiplex PCR. On the authors' methods: The number of nucleated cells in each sample was estimated by amplification of reference gene primers within the assay. Sequence reads were collapsed and filtered to measure the absolute abundance of every unique TCRbeta CDR3 rearrangement. Productive Simpson clonality was computed per sample as the square root of Simpson's diversity index over productive rearrangements. The source is immuneACCESS, and TCRdb retained only in-frame sequences with V and J called. Part of the clones is not carried over; for the studies checked, unresolved V genes explain less than half of this, and the remainder is unexplained. V, J and clone size derive from that table, while D and trimming were established from the DNA sequence. The sample has some 89,000 clones on record, less than 95% of them singletons. The top ten constitute 1.7% of the sample.

V is clipped by 4 bases and J by 3 bases, and the sequence between their germline boundaries is 16 bases long. From cysteine to phenylalanine, the CDR3 is 16 amino acids long. Only the CDR3 region is kept as DNA, spanning 48 bases read in frame from base 1. The germline V gene yields SGHDT for CDR1 and YYEEEE for CDR2. Broader findings and caveats from the paper: The amount of clinical and demographic metadata varied by source and participant and was provided uncurated.

Each collaborating institution followed its own protocols to collect whole blood in K2EDTA tubes. Collaborator samples were shipped for TCRbeta analysis as frozen whole blood, isolated PBMCs, or DNA extracted from either sample type. Sequencing input: peripheral blood. The chain is assembled from TRBV5-6 and TRBJ2-2, with TRBD1 perhaps the D gene, on 7 matching bases. This TCR was sampled from a man aged 60 to 69 with acute or convalescent COVID-19. The DNA reads as follows: TGTGCCAGCAGCCGGGGCGCGGGACAGTACACCGGGGAGCTGTTTTTT. This is translated as CASSRGAGQYTGELFF.